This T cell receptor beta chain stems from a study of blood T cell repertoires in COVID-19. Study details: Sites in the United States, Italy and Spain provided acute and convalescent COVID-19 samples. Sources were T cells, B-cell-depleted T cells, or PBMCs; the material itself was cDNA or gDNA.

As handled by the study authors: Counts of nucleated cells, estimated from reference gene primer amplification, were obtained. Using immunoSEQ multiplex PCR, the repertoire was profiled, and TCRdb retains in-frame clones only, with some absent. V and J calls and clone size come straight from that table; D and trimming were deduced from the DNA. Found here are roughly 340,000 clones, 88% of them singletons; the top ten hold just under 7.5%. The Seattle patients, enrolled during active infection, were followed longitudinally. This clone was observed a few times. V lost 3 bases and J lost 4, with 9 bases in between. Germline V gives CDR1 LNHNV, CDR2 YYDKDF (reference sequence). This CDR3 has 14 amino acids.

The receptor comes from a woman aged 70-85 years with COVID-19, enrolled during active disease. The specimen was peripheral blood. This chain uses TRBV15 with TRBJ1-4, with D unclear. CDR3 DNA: TGTGCCACCAGCAGGGGGAGCGGTAATGAAAAACTGTTTTTT. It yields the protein CATSRGSGNEKLFF.